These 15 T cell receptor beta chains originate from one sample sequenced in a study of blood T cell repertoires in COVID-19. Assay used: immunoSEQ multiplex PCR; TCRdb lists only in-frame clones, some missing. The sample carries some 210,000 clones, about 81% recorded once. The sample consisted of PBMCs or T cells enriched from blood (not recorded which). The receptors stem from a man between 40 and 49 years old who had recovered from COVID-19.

CDR3 DNA sequence: TGTGCTACACAGGGGAAAGATACGCAGTATTTT. Translation gives CATQGKDTQYF. The chain joins TRBV4-2 to TRBJ2-3; TRBD1 matches at 7 bases. CDR1 LGHNA and CDR2 YNFKEQ come from the germline V gene. This CDR3 is 11 amino acids long.

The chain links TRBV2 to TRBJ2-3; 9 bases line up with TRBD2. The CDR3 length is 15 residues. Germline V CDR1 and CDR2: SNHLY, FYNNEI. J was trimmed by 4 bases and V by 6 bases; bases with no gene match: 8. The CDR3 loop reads CASRISGSGPDTQYF. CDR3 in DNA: TGTGCCAGCAGGATTAGCGGGAGCGGACCAGATACGCAGTATTTT.

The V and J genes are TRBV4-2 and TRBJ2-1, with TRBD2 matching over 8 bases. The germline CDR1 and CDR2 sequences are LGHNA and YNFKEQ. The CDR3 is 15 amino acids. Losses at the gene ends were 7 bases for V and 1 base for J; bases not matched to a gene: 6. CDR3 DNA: TGTGCCAGCACCTTACTAGCGGAGTCCTACAATGAGCAGTTCTTC. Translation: CASTLLAESYNEQFF.

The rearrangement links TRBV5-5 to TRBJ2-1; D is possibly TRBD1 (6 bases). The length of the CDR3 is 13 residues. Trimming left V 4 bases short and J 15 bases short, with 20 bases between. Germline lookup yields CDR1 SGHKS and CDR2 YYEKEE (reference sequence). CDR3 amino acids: CASSDALTGNPFF. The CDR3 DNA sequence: TGTGCCAGCAGCGACGCCCTCACAGGGAACCCGTTCTTC.

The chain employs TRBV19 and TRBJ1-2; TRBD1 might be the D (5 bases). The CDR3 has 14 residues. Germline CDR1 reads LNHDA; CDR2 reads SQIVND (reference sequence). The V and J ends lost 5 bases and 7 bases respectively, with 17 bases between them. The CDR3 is CASSFLTGVSGYTF. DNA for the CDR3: TGTGCCAGTAGTTTCCTAACGGGGGTGAGTGGCTACACCTTC.

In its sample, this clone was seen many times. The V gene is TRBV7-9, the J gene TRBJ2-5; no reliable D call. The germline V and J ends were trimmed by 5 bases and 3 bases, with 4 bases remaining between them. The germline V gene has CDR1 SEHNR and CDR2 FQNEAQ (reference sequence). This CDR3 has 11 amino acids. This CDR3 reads CASSQKETQYF. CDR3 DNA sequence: TGTGCCAGCAGCCAGAAAGAGACCCAGTACTTC.

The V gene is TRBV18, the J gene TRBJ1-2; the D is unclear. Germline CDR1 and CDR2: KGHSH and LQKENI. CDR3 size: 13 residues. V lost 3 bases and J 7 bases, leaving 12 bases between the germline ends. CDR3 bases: TGTGCCAGCTCACCCCTCGAGGCCGGTGGCTACACCTTC. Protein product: CASSPLEAGGYTF. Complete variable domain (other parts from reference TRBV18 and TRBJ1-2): NAGVMQNPRHLVRRRGQEARLRCSPMKGHSHVYWYRQLPEEGLKFMVYLQKENIIDESGMPKERFSAEFPKEGPSILRIQQVVRGDSAAYFCASSPLEAGGYTFGSGTRLTVV.

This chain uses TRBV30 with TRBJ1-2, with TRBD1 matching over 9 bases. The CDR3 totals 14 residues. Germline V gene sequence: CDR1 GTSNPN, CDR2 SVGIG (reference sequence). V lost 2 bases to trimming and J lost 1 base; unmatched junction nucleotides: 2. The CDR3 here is CAWSTGGLNYGYTF. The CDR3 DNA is TGTGCCTGGAGTACAGGGGGCCTTAACTATGGCTACACCTTC.

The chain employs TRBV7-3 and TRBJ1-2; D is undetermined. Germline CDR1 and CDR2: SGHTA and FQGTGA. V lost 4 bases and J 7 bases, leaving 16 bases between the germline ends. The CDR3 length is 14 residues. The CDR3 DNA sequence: TGTGCCAGCAGCTCCGCGAAGTGGGAGGGTGGCTACACCTTC. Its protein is CASSSAKWEGGYTF.

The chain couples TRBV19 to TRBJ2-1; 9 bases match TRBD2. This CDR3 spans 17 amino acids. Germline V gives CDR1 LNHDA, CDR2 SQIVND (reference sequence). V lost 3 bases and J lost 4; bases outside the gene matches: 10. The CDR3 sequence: CASSITQAGGSYNEQFF. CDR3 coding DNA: TGTGCCAGTAGTATTACCCAAGCGGGAGGTTCGTACAATGAGCAGTTCTTC. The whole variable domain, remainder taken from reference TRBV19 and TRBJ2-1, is DGGITQSPKYLFRKEGQNVTLSCEQNLNHDAMYWYRQDPGQGLRLIYYSQIVNDFQKGDIAEGYSVSREKKESFPLTVTSAQKNPTAFYLCASSITQAGGSYNEQFFGPGTRLTVL.

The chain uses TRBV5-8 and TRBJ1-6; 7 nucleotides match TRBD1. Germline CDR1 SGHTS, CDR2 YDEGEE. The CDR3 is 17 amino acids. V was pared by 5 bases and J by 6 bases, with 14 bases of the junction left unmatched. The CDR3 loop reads CASRNENRGSFNSPLHF. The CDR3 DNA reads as TGTGCCAGCAGGAATGAAAACAGGGGCTCTTTTAATTCACCCCTCCACTTT.

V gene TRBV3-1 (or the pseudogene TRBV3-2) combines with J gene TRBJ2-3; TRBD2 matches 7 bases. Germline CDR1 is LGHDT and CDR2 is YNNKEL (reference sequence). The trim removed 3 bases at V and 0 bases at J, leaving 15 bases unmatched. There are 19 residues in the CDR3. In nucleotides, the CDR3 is TGTGCCAGCAGCCATTACGTGAGCGGGAACAAGATAAGCACAGATACGCAGTATTTT. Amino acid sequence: CASSHYVSGNKISTDTQYF.

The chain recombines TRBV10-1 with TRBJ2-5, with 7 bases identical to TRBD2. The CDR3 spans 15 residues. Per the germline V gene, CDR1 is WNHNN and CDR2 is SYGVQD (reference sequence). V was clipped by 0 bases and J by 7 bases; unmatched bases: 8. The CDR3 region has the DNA TGCGCCAGCAGTGAGTCGGCGGGACTACCGGGGACCCAGTACTTC. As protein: CASSESAGLPGTQYF.

The CDR3 region is CASSIGTGGVYGYTF. CDR3 DNA: TGTGCCAGTAGTATAGGGACAGGGGGCGTCTATGGCTACACCTTC. The chain employs TRBV19 and TRBJ1-2; 11 nucleotides agree with TRBD1. Losses at the gene ends were 1 base for V and 4 bases for J; bases not matched to a gene: 2. Germline assignment: CDR1 LNHDA and CDR2 SQIVND (reference sequence). The CDR3 consists of 15 residues.

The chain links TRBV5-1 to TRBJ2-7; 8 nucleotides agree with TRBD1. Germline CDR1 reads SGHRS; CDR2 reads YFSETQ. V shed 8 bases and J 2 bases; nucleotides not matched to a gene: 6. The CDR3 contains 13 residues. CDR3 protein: CASRVTGAYEQYF. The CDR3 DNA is TGCGCCAGTCGAGTGACAGGGGCCTACGAGCAGTACTTC. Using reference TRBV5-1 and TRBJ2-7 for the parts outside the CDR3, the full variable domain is KAGVTQTPRYLIKTRGQQVTLSCSPISGHRSVSWYQQTPGQGLQFLFEYFSETQRNKGNFPGRFSGRQFSNSRSEMNVSTLELGDSALYLCASRVTGAYEQYFGPGTRLTVT.